This T cell receptor (beta chain) was retrieved from a study of identical twins. TCRdb ran MiXCR on the 5' RACE reads and lists one entry per CDR3 protein. The table lists around 470,000 distinct CDR3 sequences, approximately 15% of them singletons. This clonotype was detected only a few times. This CDR3 is 15 amino acids long. J was trimmed by 2 bases and V by 1 base; bases with no gene match: 1. Germline V lookup: CDR1 SGHTA, CDR2 FQGTGA. The same data also contributed to another study, on yellow fever vaccine responses in identical twins.

Material: CD4+ T cells sorted from blood. The V call is TRBV7-3, the J call TRBJ2-3; 9 bases fit TRBD2. The source is a young woman in good health. CDR3 loop: CASSLSGGDTDTQYF. The CDR3 DNA follows: TGTGCCAGCAGCTTAAGCGGGGGGGACACAGATACGCAGTATTTT.